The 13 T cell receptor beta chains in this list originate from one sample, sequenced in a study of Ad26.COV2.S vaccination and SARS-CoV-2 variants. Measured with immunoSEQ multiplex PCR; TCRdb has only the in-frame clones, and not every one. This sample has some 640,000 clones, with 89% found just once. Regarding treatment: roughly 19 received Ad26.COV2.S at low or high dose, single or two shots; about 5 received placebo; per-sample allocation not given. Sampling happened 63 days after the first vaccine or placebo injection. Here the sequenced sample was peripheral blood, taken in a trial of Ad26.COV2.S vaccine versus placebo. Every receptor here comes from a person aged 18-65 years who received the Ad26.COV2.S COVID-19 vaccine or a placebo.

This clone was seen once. CDR3 nucleotides: TGTGCCAGCAGCTTAGGGGCCGATTACGAGCAGTACTTC. This sequence encodes CASSLGADYEQYF. J is TRBJ2-7 and V is TRBV7-2; D is unresolved. Germline assignment: CDR1 SGHTA and CDR2 FQGNSA. This CDR3 spans 13 amino acids. V was clipped by 1 base and J by 4 bases, with 8 bases between them.

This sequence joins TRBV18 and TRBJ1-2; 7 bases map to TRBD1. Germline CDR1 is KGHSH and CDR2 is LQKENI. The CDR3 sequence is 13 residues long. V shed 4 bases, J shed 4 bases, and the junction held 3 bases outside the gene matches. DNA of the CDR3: TGTGCCAGCTCACAAGACAGGGTCTATGGCTACACCTTC. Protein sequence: CASSQDRVYGYTF.

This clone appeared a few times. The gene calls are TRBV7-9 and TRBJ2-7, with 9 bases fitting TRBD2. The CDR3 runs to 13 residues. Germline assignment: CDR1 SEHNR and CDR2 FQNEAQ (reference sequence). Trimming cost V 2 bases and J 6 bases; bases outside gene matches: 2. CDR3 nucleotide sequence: TGTGCCAGCAGCTTAACAGCGGGAGGCGAGCAGTACTTC. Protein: CASSLTAGGEQYF. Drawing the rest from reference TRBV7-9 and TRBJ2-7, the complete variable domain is DTGVSQNPRHKITKRGQNVTFRCDPISEHNRLYWYRQTLGQGPEFLTYFQNEAQLEKSRLLSDRFSAERPKGSFSTLEIQRTEQGDSAMYLCASSLTAGGEQYFGPGTRLTVT.

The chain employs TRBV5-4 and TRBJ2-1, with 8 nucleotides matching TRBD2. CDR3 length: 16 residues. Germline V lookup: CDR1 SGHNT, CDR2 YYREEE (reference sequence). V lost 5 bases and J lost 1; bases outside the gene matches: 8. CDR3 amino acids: CASSRPLAVSYNEQFF. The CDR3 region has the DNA TGTGCCAGCAGTCGTCCACTAGCGGTGTCCTACAATGAGCAGTTCTTC.

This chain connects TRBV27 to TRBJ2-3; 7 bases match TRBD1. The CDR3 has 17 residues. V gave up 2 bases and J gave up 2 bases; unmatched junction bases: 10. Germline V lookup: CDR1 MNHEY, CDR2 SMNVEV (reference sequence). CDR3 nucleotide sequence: TGTGCCAGCAGTTTACGGACAGGAGCCGTGAACACAGATACGCAGTATTTT. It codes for CASSLRTGAVNTDTQYF.

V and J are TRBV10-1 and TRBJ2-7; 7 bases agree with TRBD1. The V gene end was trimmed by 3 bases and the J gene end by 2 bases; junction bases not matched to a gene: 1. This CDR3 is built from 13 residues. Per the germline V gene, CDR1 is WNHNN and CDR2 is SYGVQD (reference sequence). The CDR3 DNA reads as TGCGCCAGCAGTGAAAGGGGGCCCTACGAGCAGTACTTC. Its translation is CASSERGPYEQYF.

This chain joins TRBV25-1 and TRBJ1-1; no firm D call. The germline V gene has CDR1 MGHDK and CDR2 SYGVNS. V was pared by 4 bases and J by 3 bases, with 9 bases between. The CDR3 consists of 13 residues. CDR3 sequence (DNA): TGTGCCAGCAGTGTCACAGTGTACACTGAAGCTTTCTTT. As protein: CASSVTVYTEAFF.

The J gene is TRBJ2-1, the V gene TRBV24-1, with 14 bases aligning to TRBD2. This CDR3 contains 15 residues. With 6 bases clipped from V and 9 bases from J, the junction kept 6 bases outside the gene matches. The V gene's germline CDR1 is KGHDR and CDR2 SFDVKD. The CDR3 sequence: CATSPGLAGGSEQFF. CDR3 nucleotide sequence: TGTGCCACCAGTCCCGGACTAGCGGGAGGCAGTGAGCAGTTCTTC.

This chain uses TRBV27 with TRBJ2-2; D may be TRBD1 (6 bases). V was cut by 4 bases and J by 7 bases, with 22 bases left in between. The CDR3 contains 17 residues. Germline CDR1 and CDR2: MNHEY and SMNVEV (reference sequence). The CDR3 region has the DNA TGTGCCAGCAGTTCCCCCCGGGGAACAGGGAAAATCGGGGAGCTGTTTTTT. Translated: CASSSPRGTGKIGELFF.

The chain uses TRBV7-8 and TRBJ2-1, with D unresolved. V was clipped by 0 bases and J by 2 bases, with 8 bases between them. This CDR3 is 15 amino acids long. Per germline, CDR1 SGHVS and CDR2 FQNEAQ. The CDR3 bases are TGTGCCAGCAGCTTAGCCTCATTAACCTACAATGAGCAGTTCTTC. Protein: CASSLASLTYNEQFF.

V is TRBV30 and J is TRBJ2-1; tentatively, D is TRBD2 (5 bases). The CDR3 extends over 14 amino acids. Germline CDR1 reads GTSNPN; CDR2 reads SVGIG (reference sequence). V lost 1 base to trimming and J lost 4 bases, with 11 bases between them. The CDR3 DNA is TGTGCCTGGAGTGGGACTCGGGCTTACAATGAGCAGTTCTTC. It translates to CAWSGTRAYNEQFF. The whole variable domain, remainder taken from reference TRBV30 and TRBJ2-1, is SQTIHQWPATLVQPVGSPLSLECTVEGTSNPNLYWYRQAAGRGLQLLFYSVGIGQISSEVPQNLSASRPQDRQFILSSKKLLLSDSGFYLCAWSGTRAYNEQFFGPGTRLTVL.

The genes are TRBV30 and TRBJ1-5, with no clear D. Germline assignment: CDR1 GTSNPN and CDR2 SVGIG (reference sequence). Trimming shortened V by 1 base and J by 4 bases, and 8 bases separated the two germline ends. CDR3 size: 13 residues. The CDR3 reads CAWSEGLNQPQHF. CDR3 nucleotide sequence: TGTGCCTGGAGTGAGGGATTGAATCAGCCCCAGCATTTT.

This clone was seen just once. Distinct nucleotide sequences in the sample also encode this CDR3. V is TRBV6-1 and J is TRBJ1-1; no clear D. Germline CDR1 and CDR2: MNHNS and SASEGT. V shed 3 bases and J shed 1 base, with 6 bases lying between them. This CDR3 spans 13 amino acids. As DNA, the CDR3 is TGTGCCAGCAGTGAGGTAGGGAACACTGAAGCTTTCTTT. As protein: CASSEVGNTEAFF.